These T cell receptor beta chains were read from a single sample in a study of OX40 agonist ivuxolimab in advanced cancers. This table comes from immunoSEQ multiplex PCR, and its TCRdb copy is limited to in-frame clones, with some not included. The table has roughly 36,000 clones, around four fifths seen once; the top ten hold about 20%. Sample: CD4+ or CD8+ T cells sorted from blood, taken in a trial of the OX40 agonist ivuxolimab. The receptors come from an adult with an advanced solid tumor such as melanoma, head and neck, liver or kidney cancer. CDR3s include the opening cysteine and the closing phenylalanine or tryptophan. Fields, in order: clone size, J gene, D gene, V gene, CDR3 protein, CDR3 DNA. The D gene is left open where the match is weak. Clone size is stated in some rows and not others, as once, few, many or a class when expanded.

.	TRBJ2-3	TRBD1	TRBV10-3	CAISPGTGRDTQYF	TGTGCCATCAGTCCCGGGACAGGCAGAGATACGCAGTATTTT
.	TRBJ2-1	TRBD1	TRBV30	CAWSEEDREMLNEQFF	TGTGCCTGGAGCGAGGAGGACAGGGAAATGTTAAATGAGCAGTTCTTC
.	TRBJ2-3	.	TRBV2	CASSIGQPNTDTQYF	TGTGCCAGCAGTATTGGGCAGCCTAACACAGATACGCAGTATTTT
.	TRBJ2-2	TRBD2	TRBV9	CASSVRLAGDTGELFF	TGTGCCAGCAGCGTAAGACTAGCGGGGGACACCGGGGAGCTGTTTTTT
.	TRBJ1-1	.	TRBV5-1	CASSLTTGNTEAFF	TGCGCCAGCAGCTTGACAACAGGGAACACTGAAGCTTTCTTT
.	TRBJ1-4	TRBD1	TRBV5-6	CASSLDRGEKLFF	TGTGCCAGCAGCTTGGACAGGGGTGAAAAACTGTTTTTT
.	TRBJ1-5	.	TRBV28	CASTERGPQHF	TGTGCCAGCACCGAGAGAGGGCCCCAGCATTTT
.	TRBJ1-4	.	TRBV6-1	CASSEGGAQEKLFF	TGTGCCAGCAGTGAGGGCGGGGCCCAAGAAAAACTGTTTTTT
.	TRBJ1-5	TRBD1	TRBV28	CASSFQARGRNQPQHF	TGTGCCAGCAGTTTTCAGGCCAGGGGGCGAAATCAGCCCCAGCATTTT
.	TRBJ2-7	.	TRBV7-2	CASSFDQGPYEQYF	TGTGCCAGCAGCTTTGATCAGGGGCCCTACGAGCAGTACTTC
.	TRBJ1-5	.	TRBV30	CAWSSSGYYQPQHF	TGTGCCTGGAGTTCCTCAGGTTACTATCAGCCCCAGCATTTT
few	TRBJ1-6	TRBD1	TRBV7-9	CASSAVTGDSPLHF	TGTGCCAGCAGCGCCGTGACAGGGGATTCACCCCTCCACTTT
.	TRBJ2-7	.	TRBV5-6	CASSLGGTAYEQYF	TGTGCCAGCAGCTTGGGCGGCACTGCCTACGAGCAGTACTTC
.	TRBJ2-2	.	TRBV5-1	CASSLDTIANTGELFF	TGCGCCAGCAGCTTGGATACGATAGCGAACACCGGGGAGCTGTTTTTT
.	TRBJ2-1	TRBD2	TRBV7-9	CASSTGTRVSYNEQFF	TGTGCCAGCAGCACCGGGACTAGAGTCTCCTACAATGAGCAGTTCTTC
.	TRBJ2-2	.	TRBV27	CASSLREVGRYTGELFF	TGTGCCAGCAGTTTGCGAGAGGTCGGTAGGTACACCGGGGAGCTGTTTTTT
.	TRBJ1-5	.	TRBV5-1	CASSLEGRNQPQHF	TGCGCCAGCAGCTTGGAGGGTCGCAATCAGCCCCAGCATTTT
.	TRBJ2-1	TRBD1	TRBV18	CASSPQPGTVHNEQFF	TGTGCCAGCTCACCCCAGCCCGGGACAGTTCACAATGAGCAGTTCTTC
.	TRBJ2-2	.	TRBV18	CASSPASANTGELFF	TGTGCCAGCTCACCCGCTAGCGCCAACACCGGGGAGCTGTTTTTT
.	TRBJ1-1	.	TRBV6-5	CASSYSFRANTEAFF	TGTGCCAGCAGTTACTCGTTCAGGGCAAACACTGAAGCTTTCTTT
.	TRBJ2-5	TRBD1	TRBV28	CASSGTEGTQYF	TGTGCCAGCAGTGGGACAGAGGGGACCCAGTACTTC
.	TRBJ2-5	.	TRBV10-3	CAISGGVRETQYF	TGTGCCATCAGTGGAGGGGTGCGGGAGACCCAGTACTTC
.	TRBJ1-3	.	TRBV28	CASTAFDTIYF	TGTGCCAGCACCGCCTTTGACACCATATATTTT
few	TRBJ2-2	.	TRBV7-2	CASSLTRPGELFF	TGTGCCAGCAGCTTGACTAGGCCCGGGGAGCTGTTTTTT
.	TRBJ1-1	.	TRBV9	CASSGPGSTEAFF	TGTGCCAGCAGCGGACCAGGGTCCACTGAAGCTTTCTTT
.	TRBJ1-5	.	TRBV19	CASSYGRRDNQPQHF	TGTGCCAGTAGTTACGGCCGACGGGACAATCAGCCCCAGCATTTT
few	TRBJ2-5	TRBD2	TRBV7-2	CASLAGGGETQYF	TGTGCCAGCCTAGCGGGAGGGGGGGAGACCCAGTACTTC
.	TRBJ2-7	TRBD1	TRBV7-3	CASSSDRGGEQYF	TGTGCCAGCAGTTCGGACAGGGGAGGCGAGCAGTACTTC
.	TRBJ1-1	.	TRBV7-9	CASSFNERHTEAFF	TGTGCCAGCAGCTTTAATGAGCGCCACACTGAAGCTTTCTTT
.	TRBJ2-7	.	TRBV7-9	CASSRGSEQYF	TGTGCCAGCAGCCGAGGGTCCGAGCAGTACTTC
.	TRBJ2-7	.	TRBV10-1	CASSEGDWGDEQYF	TGCGCCAGCAGTGAAGGGGATTGGGGCGACGAGCAGTACTTC
few	TRBJ1-5	TRBD1	TRBV6-1	CASSTTGIRGQPQHF	TGTGCCAGCAGTACGACAGGGATTCGAGGTCAGCCCCAGCATTTT
.	TRBJ1-4	.	TRBV7-9	CASSRGGHSEKLFF	TGTGCCAGCAGCCGAGGAGGGCATAGCGAAAAACTGTTTTTT
.	TRBJ2-1	.	TRBV6-5	CASSYSIRAGNNEQFF	TGTGCCAGCAGTTACTCGATCAGGGCGGGAAATAATGAGCAGTTCTTC
.	TRBJ2-3	.	TRBV7-9	CASSSRRLDTQYF	TGTGCCAGCAGCTCGCGGCGGCTCGATACGCAGTATTTT
.	TRBJ1-2	TRBD1	TRBV28	CASSSTGIGNYGYTF	TGTGCCAGCAGTTCGACAGGGATAGGAAACTATGGCTACACCTTC
.	TRBJ1-3	.	TRBV7-8	CASSFSGNTIYF	TGTGCCAGCAGCTTTTCCGGAAACACCATATATTTT
.	TRBJ2-1	.	TRBV10-3	CATNTRTNGEQFF	TGTGCCACGAACACCCGAACCAACGGTGAGCAGTTCTTC
.	TRBJ2-5	.	TRBV5-1	CASSLGTRRGGEDETQYF	TGCGCCAGCAGCTTGGGAACACGGAGGGGGGGAGAGGATGAGACCCAGTACTTC
.	TRBJ1-2	TRBD1	TRBV5-1	CASSLTGTVSYGYTF	TGCGCCAGCAGCTTAACAGGGACAGTATCCTATGGCTACACCTTC
.	TRBJ2-7	.	TRBV4-2	CASSQDLGVEQYF	TGTGCCAGCAGCCAAGATTTAGGGGTCGAGCAGTACTTC
.	TRBJ1-3	.	TRBV18	CASSQQGSEGNTIYF	TGTGCCAGCTCACAACAGGGTTCGGAAGGAAACACCATATATTTT
.	TRBJ2-7	.	TRBV5-1	CASSLDRDSRENYEQYF	TGCGCCAGCAGCTTGGACCGCGACAGTCGGGAAAACTACGAGCAGTACTTC
.	TRBJ1-2	.	TRBV7-3	CASSLQGYGYTF	TGTGCCAGCAGCTTACAAGGGTATGGCTACACCTTC
.	TRBJ2-5	.	TRBV6-4	CASSVDLQETQYF	TGTGCCAGCAGTGTCGACTTACAAGAGACCCAGTACTTC
.	TRBJ1-1	.	TRBV6-5	CASSPGTWGDTEAFF	TGTGCCAGCAGTCCCGGGACATGGGGGGACACTGAAGCTTTCTTT
.	TRBJ2-1	TRBD2	TRBV5-5	CASRLLGTSGSNEQFF	TGTGCCAGCAGATTACTTGGTACTAGCGGTTCCAATGAGCAGTTCTTC
.	TRBJ1-1	.	TRBV5-1	CASSLGDGLNTEAFF	TGCGCCAGCAGCTTGGGGGACGGTTTAAACACTGAAGCTTTCTTT
.	TRBJ2-5	.	TRBV2	CASSQDGGVQETQYF	TGTGCCAGCAGTCAGGATGGTGGGGTCCAAGAGACCCAGTACTTC
.	TRBJ1-2	.	TRBV7-3	CASSPDGVNYGYTF	TGTGCCAGCAGCCCGGACGGAGTTAACTATGGCTACACCTTC
.	TRBJ2-7	TRBD1	TRBV6-4	CASRTGTVTYEQYF	TGTGCCAGCAGGACCGGGACAGTTACCTACGAGCAGTACTTC
few	TRBJ2-7	TRBD2	TRBV6-4	CASSAGTGGSYEQYF	TGTGCCAGCAGTGCGGGGACGGGGGGCTCCTACGAGCAGTACTTC
.	TRBJ2-1	.	TRBV11-2	CASSLANNEQFF	TGTGCCAGCAGCTTAGCTAACAATGAGCAGTTCTTC